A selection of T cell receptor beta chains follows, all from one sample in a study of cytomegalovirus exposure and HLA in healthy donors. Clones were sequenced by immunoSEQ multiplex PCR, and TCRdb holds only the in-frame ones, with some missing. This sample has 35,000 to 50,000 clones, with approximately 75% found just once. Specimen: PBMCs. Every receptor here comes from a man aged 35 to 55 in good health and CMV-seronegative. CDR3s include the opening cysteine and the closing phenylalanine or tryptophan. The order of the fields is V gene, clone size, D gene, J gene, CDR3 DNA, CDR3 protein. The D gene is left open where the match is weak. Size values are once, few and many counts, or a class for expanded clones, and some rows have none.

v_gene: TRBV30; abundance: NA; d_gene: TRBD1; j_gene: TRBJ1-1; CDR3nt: TGTGCCTGGGGACAGGAGAACACTGAAGCTTTCTTT; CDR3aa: CAWGQENTEAFF
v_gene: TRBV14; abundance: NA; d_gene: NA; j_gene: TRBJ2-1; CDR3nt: TGTGCCAGCAGCCAAGTTACGGGGTCCAATGAGCAGTTCTTC; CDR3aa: CASSQVTGSNEQFF
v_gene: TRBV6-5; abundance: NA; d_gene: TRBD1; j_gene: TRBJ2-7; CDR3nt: TGTGCCAGCAGTCGTACCGGGACAGGGGGGTACGAGCAGTACTTC; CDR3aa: CASSRTGTGGYEQYF
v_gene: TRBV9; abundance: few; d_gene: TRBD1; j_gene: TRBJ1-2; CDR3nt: TGTGCCAGCAGCCGAGAGGGGGCCGTGGGCTACACCTTC; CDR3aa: CASSREGAVGYTF
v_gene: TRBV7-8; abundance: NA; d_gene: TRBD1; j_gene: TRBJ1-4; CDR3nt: TGTGCCAGCAGCCAGGAGACAGGGGGTAATGAAAAACTGTTTTTT; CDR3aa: CASSQETGGNEKLFF
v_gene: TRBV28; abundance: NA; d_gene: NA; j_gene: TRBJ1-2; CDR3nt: TGTGCCAGCAGTCTAGTAAACTATGGCTACACCTTC; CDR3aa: CASSLVNYGYTF
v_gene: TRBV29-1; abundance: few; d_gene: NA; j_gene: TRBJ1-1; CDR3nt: TGCAGCGTTAGTACCACCTGGGGGCGGAACACTGAAGCTTTCTTT; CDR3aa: CSVSTTWGRNTEAFF
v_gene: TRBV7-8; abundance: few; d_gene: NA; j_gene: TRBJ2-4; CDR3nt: TGTGCCAGCACCCAAAACAGGGTGACACCCCTAGCCAAAAACATTCAGTACTTC; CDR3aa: CASTQNRVTPLAKNIQYF
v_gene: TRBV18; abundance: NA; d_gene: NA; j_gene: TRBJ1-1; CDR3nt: TGTGCCAGCTCACCAAACAGGGTTATGAACACTGAAGCTTTCTTT; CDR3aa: CASSPNRVMNTEAFF
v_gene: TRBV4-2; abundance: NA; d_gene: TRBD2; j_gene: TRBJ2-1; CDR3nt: TGTGCCAGCAGCCGGGTAGCGGGGGGGCCCTATGAGCAGTTCTTC; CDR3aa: CASSRVAGGPYEQFF
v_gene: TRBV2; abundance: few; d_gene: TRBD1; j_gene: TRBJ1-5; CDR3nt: TGTGCCAGCAGCGGGGACAGTAGCAATCAGCCCCAGCATTTT; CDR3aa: CASSGDSSNQPQHF
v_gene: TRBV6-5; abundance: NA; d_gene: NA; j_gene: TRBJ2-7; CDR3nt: TGTGCCAGCAGCTCCCGAGGGTCCTACGAGCAGTACTTC; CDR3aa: CASSSRGSYEQYF
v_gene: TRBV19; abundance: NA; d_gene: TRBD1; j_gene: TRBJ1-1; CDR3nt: TGTGCCAGTACCCCCGTAGGGGGCGTAGACACTGAAGCTTTCTTT; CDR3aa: CASTPVGGVDTEAFF
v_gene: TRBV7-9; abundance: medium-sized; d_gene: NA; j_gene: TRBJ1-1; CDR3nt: TGTGCCAGCAGCATCAGGGATTCAGGGACTGAAGCTTTCTTT; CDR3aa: CASSIRDSGTEAFF
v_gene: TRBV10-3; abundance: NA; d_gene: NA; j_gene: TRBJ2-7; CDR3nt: TGTGCCATCAGTGAGAACATTTACGAGCAGTACTTC; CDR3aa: CAISENIYEQYF
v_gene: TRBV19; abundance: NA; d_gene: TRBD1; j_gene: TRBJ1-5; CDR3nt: TGTGCCAGTAGCTCCGGGACAGGCCTAGGGCCCCAGCATTTT; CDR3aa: CASSSGTGLGPQHF
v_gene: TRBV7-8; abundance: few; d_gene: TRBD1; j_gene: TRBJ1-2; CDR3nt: TGTGCCAGCAGCTATGGGACAGCGACGAGGTTGAATGGCTACACCTTC; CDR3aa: CASSYGTATRLNGYTF
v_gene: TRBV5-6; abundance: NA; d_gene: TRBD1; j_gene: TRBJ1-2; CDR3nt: TGTGCCAGCAGCCATTCGGGACAGGCCGCAGGTGGCTACACCTTC; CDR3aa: CASSHSGQAAGGYTF
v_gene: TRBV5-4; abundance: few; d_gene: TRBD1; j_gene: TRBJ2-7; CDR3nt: TGTGCCAGCAGCCATGGGACAGGTATCTCCAACGAGCAGTACTTC; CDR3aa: CASSHGTGISNEQYF
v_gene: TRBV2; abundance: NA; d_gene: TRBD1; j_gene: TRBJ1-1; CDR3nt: TGTGCCAGCAGTGAGGACAGGGTGAACACTGAAGCTTTCTTT; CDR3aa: CASSEDRVNTEAFF